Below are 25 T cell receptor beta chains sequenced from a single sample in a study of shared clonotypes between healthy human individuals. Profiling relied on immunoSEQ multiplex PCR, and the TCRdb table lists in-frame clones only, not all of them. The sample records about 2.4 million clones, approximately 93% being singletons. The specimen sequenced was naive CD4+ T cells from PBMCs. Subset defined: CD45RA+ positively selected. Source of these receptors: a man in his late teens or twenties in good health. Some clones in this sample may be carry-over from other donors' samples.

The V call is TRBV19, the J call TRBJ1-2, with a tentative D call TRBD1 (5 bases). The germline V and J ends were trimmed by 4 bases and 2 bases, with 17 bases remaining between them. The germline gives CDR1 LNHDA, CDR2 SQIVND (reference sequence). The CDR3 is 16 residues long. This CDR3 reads CASSSRGAGLNYGYTF. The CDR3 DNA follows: TGTGCCAGTAGTAGCCGCGGGGCAGGGTTGAACTATGGCTACACCTTC.

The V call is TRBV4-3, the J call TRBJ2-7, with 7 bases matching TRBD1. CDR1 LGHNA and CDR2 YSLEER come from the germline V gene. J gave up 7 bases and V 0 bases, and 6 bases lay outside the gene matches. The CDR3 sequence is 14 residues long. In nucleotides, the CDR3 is TGCGCCAGCAGCCAAGATACAGGGGTGGCGGAGCAGTACTTC. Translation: CASSQDTGVAEQYF.

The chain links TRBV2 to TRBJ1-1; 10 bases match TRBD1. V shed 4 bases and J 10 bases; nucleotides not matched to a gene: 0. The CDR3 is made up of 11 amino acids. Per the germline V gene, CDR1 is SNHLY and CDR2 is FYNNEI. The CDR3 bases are TGTGCCAGCAGTGGGGACAGGGGAGCTTTCTTT. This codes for CASSGDRGAFF.

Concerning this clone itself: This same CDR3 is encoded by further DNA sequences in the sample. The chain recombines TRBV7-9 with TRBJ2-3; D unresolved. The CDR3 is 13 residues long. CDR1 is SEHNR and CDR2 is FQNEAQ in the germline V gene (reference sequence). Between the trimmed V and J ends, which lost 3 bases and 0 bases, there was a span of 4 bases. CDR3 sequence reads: CASSFSSTDTQYF. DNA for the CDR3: TGTGCCAGCAGCTTCTCTAGCACAGATACGCAGTATTTT.

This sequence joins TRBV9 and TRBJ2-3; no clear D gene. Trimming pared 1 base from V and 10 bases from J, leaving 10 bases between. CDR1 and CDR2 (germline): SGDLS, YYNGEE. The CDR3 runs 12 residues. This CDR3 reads CASSVIGKAQYF. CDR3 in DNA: TGTGCCAGCAGCGTAATCGGTAAGGCGCAGTATTTT. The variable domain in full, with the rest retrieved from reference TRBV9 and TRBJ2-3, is DSGVTQTPKHLITATGQRVTLRCSPRSGDLSVYWYQQSLDQGLQFLIQYYNGEERAKGNILERFSAQQFPDLHSELNLSSLELGDSALYFCASSVIGKAQYFGPGTRLTVL.

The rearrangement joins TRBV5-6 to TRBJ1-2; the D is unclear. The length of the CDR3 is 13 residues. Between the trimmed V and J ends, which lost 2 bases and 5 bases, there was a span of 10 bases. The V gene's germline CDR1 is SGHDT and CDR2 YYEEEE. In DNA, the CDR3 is TGTGCCAGCAGCTTAATCAGTACATATGGCTACACCTTC. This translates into CASSLISTYGYTF. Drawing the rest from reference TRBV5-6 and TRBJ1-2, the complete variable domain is DAGVTQSPTHLIKTRGQQVTLRCSPKSGHDTVSWYQQALGQGPQFIFQYYEEEERQRGNFPDRFSGHQFPNYSSELNVNALLLGDSALYLCASSLISTYGYTFGSGTRLTVV.

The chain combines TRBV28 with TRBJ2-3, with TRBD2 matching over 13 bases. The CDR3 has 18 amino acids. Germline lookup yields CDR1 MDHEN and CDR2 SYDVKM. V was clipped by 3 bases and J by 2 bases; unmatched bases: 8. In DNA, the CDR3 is TGTGCCAGCAGTTTCTCTCCACTAGCGGGAGGGGACACAGATACGCAGTATTTT. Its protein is CASSFSPLAGGDTDTQYF.

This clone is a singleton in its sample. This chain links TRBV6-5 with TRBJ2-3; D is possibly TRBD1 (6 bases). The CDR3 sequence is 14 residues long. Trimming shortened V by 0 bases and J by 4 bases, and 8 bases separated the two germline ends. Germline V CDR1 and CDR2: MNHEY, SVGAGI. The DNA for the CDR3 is TGTGCCAGCAGTTACTCTCGGACAGCAGATACGCAGTATTTT. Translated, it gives CASSYSRTADTQYF.

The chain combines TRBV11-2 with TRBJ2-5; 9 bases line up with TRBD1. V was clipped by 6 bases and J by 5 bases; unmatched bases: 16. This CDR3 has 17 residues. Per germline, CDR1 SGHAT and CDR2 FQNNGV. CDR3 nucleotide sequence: TGTGCCAGCAGAAACAGACCGGGACAGGGTATGTTGGAGACCCAGTACTTC. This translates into CASRNRPGQGMLETQYF. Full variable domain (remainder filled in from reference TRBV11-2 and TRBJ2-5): EAGVAQSPRYKIIEKRQSVAFWCNPISGHATLYWYQQILGQGPKLLIQFQNNGVVDDSQLPKDRFSAERLKGVDSTLKIQPAKLEDSAVYLCASRNRPGQGMLETQYFGPGTRLLVL.

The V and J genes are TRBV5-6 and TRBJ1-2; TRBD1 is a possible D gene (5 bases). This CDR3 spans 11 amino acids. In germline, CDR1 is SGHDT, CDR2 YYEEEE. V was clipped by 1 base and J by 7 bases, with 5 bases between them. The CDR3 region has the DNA TGTGCCAGCAGCTTGAGGGGTGGCTACACCTTC. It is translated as CASSLRGGYTF.

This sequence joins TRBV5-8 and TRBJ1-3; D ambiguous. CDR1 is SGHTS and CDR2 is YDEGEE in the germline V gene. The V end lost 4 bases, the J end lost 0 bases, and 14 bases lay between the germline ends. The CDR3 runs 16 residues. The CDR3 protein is CASSPIAGSSGNTIYF. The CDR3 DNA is TGTGCCAGCAGCCCAATCGCGGGTAGCTCTGGAAACACCATATATTTT.

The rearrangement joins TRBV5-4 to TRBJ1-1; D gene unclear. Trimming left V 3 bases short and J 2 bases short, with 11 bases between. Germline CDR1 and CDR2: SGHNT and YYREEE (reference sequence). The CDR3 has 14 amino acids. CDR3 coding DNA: TGTGCCAGCAGCTCCAGGAAACCTAACACTGAAGCTTTCTTT. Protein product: CASSSRKPNTEAFF.

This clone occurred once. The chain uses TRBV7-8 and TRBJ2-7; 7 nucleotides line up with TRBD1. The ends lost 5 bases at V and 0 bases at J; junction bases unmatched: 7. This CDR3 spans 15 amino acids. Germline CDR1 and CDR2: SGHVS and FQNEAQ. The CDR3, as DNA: TGTGCCAGCAGCAGCAGGGACAGCAGCTCCTACGAGCAGTACTTC. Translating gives CASSSRDSSSYEQYF.

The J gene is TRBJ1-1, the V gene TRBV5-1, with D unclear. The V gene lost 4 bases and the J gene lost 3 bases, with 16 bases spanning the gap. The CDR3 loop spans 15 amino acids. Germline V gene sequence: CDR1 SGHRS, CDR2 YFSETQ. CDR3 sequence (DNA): TGCGCCAGCAGCACAATGAACCCCGGCGACACTGAAGCTTTCTTT. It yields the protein CASSTMNPGDTEAFF. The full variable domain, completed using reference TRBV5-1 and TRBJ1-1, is KAGVTQTPRYLIKTRGQQVTLSCSPISGHRSVSWYQQTPGQGLQFLFEYFSETQRNKGNFPGRFSGRQFSNSRSEMNVSTLELGDSALYLCASSTMNPGDTEAFFGQGTRLTVV.

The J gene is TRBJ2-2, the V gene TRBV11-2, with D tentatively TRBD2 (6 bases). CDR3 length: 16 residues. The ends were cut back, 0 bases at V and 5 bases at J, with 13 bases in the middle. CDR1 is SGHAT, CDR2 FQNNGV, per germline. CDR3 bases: TGTGCCAGCAGCTTAGATCGGGGACTTGGGACCGGGGAGCTGTTTTTT. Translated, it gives CASSLDRGLGTGELFF.

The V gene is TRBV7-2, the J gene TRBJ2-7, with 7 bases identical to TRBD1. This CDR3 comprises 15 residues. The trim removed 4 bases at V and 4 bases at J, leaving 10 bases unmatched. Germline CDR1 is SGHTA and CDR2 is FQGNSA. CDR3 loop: CASSYRQGEAYEQYF. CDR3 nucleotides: TGTGCCAGCAGCTACCGACAGGGTGAGGCTTACGAGCAGTACTTC.

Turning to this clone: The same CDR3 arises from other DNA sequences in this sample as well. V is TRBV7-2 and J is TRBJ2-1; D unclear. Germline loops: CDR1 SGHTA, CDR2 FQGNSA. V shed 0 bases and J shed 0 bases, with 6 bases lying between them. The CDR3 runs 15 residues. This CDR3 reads CASSLASSSYNEQFF. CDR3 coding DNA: TGTGCCAGCAGCTTAGCTTCTAGCTCCTACAATGAGCAGTTCTTC.

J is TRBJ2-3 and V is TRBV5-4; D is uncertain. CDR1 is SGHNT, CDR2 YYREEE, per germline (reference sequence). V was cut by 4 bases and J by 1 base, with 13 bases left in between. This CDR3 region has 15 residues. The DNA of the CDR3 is TGTGCCAGCAGCCCGGACGGACGGGGCACAGATACGCAGTATTTT. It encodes CASSPDGRGTDTQYF.

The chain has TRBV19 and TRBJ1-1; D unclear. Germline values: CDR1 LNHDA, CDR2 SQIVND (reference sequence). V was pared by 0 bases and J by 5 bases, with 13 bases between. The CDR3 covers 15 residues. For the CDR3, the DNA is TGTGCCAGTAGTATAGAGCCGGGGTTACGGACTGAAGCTTTCTTT. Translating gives CASSIEPGLRTEAFF.

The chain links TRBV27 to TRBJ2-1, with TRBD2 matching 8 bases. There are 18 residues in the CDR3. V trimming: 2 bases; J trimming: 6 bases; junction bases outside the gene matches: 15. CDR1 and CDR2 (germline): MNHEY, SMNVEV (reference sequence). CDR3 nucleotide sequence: TGTGCCAGCAGTTTAAGGGCTTGGGGAAGCGGGAGCATCAATGAGCAGTTCTTC. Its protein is CASSLRAWGSGSINEQFF.

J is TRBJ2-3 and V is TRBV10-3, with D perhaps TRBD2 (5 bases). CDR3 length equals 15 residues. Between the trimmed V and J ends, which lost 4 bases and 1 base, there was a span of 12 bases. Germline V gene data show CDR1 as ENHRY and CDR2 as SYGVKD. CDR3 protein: CAISAAGIGTDTQYF. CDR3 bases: TGTGCCATCAGTGCGGCCGGGATAGGCACAGATACGCAGTATTTT.

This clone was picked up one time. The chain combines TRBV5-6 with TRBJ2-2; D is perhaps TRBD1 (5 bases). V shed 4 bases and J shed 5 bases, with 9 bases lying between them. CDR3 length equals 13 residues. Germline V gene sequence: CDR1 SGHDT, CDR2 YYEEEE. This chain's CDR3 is CASSRDRTGELFF. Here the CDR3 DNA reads TGTGCCAGCAGCCGCGACAGAACCGGGGAGCTGTTTTTT.

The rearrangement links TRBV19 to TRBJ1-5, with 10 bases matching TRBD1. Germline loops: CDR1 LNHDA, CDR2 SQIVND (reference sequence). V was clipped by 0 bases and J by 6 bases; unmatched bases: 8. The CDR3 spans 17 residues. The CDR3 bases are TGTGCCAGTAGTATAGATCCTTATGACAGGGGGCGTCAGCCCCAGCATTTT. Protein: CASSIDPYDRGRQPQHF.

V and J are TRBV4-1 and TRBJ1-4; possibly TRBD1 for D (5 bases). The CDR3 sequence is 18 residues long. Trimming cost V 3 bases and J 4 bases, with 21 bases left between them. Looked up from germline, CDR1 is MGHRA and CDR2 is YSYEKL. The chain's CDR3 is CASSQLIQGTGGNEKLFF. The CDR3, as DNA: TGCGCCAGCAGCCAGTTAATCCAGGGAACGGGCGGTAATGAAAAACTGTTTTTT.

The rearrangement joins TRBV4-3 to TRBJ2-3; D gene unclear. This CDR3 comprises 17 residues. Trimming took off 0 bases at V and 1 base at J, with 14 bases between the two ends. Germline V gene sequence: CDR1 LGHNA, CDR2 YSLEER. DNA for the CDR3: TGCGCCAGCAGCCAAGAACCAAGTCATGGGGGCACAGATACGCAGTATTTT. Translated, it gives CASSQEPSHGGTDTQYF.